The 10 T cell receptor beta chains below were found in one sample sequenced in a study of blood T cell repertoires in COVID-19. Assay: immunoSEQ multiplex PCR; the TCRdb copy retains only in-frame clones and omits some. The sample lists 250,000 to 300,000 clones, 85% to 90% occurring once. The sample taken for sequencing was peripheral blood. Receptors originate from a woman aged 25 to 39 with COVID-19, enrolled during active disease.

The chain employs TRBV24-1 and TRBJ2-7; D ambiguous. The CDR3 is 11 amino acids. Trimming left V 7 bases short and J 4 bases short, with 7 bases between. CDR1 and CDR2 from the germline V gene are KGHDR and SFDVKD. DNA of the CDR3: TGTGCCACCAGCGACGGGTACGAGCAGTACTTC. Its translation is CATSDGYEQYF.

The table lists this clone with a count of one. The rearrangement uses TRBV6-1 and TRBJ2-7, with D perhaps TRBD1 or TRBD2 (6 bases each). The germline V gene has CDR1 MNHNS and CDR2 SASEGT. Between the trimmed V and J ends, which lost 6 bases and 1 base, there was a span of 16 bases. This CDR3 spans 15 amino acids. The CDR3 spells CASSEQGGGSYEQYF. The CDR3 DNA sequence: TGTGCCAGCAGCGAACAGGGAGGTGGTTCCTACGAGCAGTACTTC.

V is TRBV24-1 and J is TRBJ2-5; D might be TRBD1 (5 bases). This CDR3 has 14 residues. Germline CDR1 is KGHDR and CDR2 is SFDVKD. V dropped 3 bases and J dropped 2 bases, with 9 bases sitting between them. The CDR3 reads CATSDQGGQETQYF. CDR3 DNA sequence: TGTGCCACCAGTGATCAGGGCGGACAAGAGACCCAGTACTTC.

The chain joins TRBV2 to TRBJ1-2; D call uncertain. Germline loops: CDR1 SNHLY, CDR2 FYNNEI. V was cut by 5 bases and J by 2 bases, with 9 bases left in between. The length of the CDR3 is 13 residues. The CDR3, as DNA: TGTGCCAGCAGTCCCCCTACGAACTATGGCTACACCTTC. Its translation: CASSPPTNYGYTF.

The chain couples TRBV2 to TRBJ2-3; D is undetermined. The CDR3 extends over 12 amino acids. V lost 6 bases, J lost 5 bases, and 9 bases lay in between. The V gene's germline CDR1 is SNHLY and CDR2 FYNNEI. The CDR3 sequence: CASSQVGDTQYF. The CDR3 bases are TGTGCCAGCAGCCAGGTCGGAGATACGCAGTATTTT.

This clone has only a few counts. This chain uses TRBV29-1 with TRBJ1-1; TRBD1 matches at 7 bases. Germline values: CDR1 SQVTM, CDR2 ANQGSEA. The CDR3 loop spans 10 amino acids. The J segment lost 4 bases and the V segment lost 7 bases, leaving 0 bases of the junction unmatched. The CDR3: CSGDSTEAFF. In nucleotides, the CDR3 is TGCAGCGGGGACAGCACTGAAGCTTTCTTT.

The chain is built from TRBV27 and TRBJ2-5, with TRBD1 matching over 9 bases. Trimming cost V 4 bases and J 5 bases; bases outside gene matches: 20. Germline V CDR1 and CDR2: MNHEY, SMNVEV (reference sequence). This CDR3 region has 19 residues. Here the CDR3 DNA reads TGTGCCAGCAGTTCCCAGTGGGCCCGTCCTGGACAGGGGTACGAGACCCAGTACTTC. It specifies CASSSQWARPGQGYETQYF.

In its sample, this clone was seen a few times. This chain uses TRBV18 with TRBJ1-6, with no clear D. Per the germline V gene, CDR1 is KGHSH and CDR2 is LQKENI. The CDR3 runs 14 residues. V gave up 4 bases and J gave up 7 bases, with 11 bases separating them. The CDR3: CASSRDKENSPLHF. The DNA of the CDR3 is TGTGCCAGCTCACGTGACAAGGAAAATTCACCCCTCCACTTT.

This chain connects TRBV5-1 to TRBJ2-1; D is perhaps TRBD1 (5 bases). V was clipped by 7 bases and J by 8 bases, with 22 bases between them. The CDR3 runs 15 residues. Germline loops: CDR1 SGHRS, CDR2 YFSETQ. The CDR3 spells CASCIALGRVDEQFF. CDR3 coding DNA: TGCGCCAGCTGCATCGCCTTGGGCAGGGTGGATGAGCAGTTCTTC.

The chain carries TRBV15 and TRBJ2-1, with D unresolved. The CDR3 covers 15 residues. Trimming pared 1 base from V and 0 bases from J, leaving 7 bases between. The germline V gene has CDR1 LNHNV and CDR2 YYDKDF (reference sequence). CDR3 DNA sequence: TGTGCCACCAGCAGAGTATCGAGCTCCTACAATGAGCAGTTCTTC. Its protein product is CATSRVSSSYNEQFF.